Described below is a single T cell receptor beta chain sequence and its context. Antigen unknown. V shed 5 bases and J shed 13 bases, with 17 bases lying between them. Germline V gene data show CDR1 as SQVTM and CDR2 as ANQGSEA. The CDR3 runs to 11 residues. The data derive from a study of cytomegalovirus exposure and HLA in healthy donors. It was with 60 Vbeta and 13 Jbeta primers that the PCR ran. Data came from immunoSEQ multiplex PCR; TCRdb stores just in-frame clones and leaves some out. Here the sample spans over 90,000 clones, around three quarters being singletons. Study results and caveats: Highest at DRB1 and lowest at HLA-C, TCR association rates differed among HLA loci in a later analysis. Later on, a genetic analysis was performed. It linked a missense variant in DCLRE1C with V- and J-gene trimming of TCR beta.

This receptor was taken from a man aged 50-59 years in good health and CMV-seropositive. The chain combines TRBV29-1 with TRBJ1-1, with TRBD1 as a possible D gene (5 bases). The specimen sequenced was PBMCs. Here the CDR3 DNA reads TGCAGCGTTATGGGGAGGGACGGGGGTTTCTTT. Protein: CSVMGRDGGFF.